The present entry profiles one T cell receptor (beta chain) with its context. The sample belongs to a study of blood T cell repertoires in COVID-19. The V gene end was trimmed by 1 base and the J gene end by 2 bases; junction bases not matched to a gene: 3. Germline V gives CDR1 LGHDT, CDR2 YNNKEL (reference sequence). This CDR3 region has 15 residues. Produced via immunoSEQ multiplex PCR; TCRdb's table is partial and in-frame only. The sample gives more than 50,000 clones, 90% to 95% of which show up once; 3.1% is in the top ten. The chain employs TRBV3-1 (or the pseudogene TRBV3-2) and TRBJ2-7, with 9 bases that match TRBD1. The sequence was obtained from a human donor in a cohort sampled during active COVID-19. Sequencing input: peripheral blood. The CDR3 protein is CASSQGGQGTYEQYF. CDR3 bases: TGTGCCAGCAGCCAAGGAGGACAGGGGACCTACGAGCAGTACTTC.